A selection of T cell receptor beta chains follows, all from one sample in a study of cytomegalovirus exposure and HLA in healthy donors. Repertoires were generated with immunoSEQ multiplex PCR, while TCRdb's copy carries only in-frame clones and drops some. The table lists around 80,000 clones, about 9.4% of them singletons, with around 24% in the top ten. Sequencing was performed on PBMCs. The receptor source for this set is a man in his fifties or sixties in good health and CMV-seropositive. Each CDR3 is given with its conserved first and last residue. Fields, in order: D gene, clone size, V gene, J gene, CDR3 protein, CDR3 DNA. D genes are given only for firm matches. Size is stated for part of the rows, as once, few or many counts, or as a class when the clone is expanded.

d_call: NA; clone_size: many; v_call: TRBV30; j_call: TRBJ2-3; cdr3_aa: CAWSALSAFWRGDTQYF; cdr3_nt: TGTGCCTGGAGCGCCCTGTCCGCGTTTTGGCGGGGAGATACGCAGTATTTT
d_call: NA; clone_size: few; v_call: TRBV5-4; j_call: TRBJ1-2; cdr3_aa: CASSKADSYGYTF; cdr3_nt: TGTGCCAGCAGCAAGGCAGACAGCTATGGCTACACCTTC
d_call: NA; clone_size: few; v_call: TRBV7-3; j_call: TRBJ2-5; cdr3_aa: CASSSTTWETQYF; cdr3_nt: TGTGCCAGCAGCTCCACGACTTGGGAGACCCAGTACTTC
d_call: NA; clone_size: NA; v_call: TRBV5-1; j_call: TRBJ2-5; cdr3_aa: CASSLNDGGGLETQYF; cdr3_nt: TGCGCCAGCAGCCTGAACGATGGAGGGGGCCTAGAGACCCAGTACTTC
d_call: NA; clone_size: NA; v_call: TRBV6-6; j_call: TRBJ1-2; cdr3_aa: CASRTSSGEEGYTF; cdr3_nt: TGTGCCAGCAGAACCTCATCTGGGGAGGAGGGCTACACCTTC
d_call: TRBD1; clone_size: NA; v_call: TRBV2; j_call: TRBJ2-5; cdr3_aa: CASTVGTVHGETQYF; cdr3_nt: TGTGCCAGCACCGTGGGGACAGTCCACGGAGAGACCCAGTACTTC
d_call: NA; clone_size: NA; v_call: TRBV6-5; j_call: TRBJ1-2; cdr3_aa: CASKGGLWNGYTF; cdr3_nt: TGTGCCAGCAAAGGAGGGCTCTGGAATGGCTACACCTTC
d_call: NA; clone_size: NA; v_call: TRBV30; j_call: TRBJ2-5; cdr3_aa: CAWSVRGETQYF; cdr3_nt: TGTGCCTGGAGTGTACGGGGAGAGACCCAGTACTTC
d_call: TRBD1; clone_size: NA; v_call: TRBV15; j_call: TRBJ1-5; cdr3_aa: CATSRDRRNNQPQHF; cdr3_nt: TGTGCCACCAGCAGGGACAGGAGGAACAATCAGCCCCAGCATTTT
d_call: NA; clone_size: NA; v_call: TRBV28; j_call: TRBJ2-7; cdr3_aa: CASYPDRTTRYEQYF; cdr3_nt: TGTGCCAGCTATCCTGACAGAACAACCCGCTACGAGCAGTACTTC
d_call: NA; clone_size: few; v_call: TRBV5-1; j_call: TRBJ2-7; cdr3_aa: CASTPLASSYEQYF; cdr3_nt: TGCGCCAGCACTCCACTAGCTTCCTCCTACGAGCAGTACTTC
d_call: NA; clone_size: few; v_call: TRBV29-1; j_call: TRBJ1-1; cdr3_aa: CSVAPTGANTEAFF; cdr3_nt: TGCAGCGTTGCGCCCACTGGAGCAAACACTGAAGCTTTCTTT
d_call: NA; clone_size: few; v_call: TRBV2; j_call: TRBJ2-2; cdr3_aa: CASKRLAITGELFF; cdr3_nt: TGTGCCAGCAAGAGGCTAGCGATAACCGGGGAGCTGTTTTTT
d_call: TRBD2; clone_size: NA; v_call: TRBV5-6; j_call: TRBJ2-5; cdr3_aa: CASSLGTSGGIETQYF; cdr3_nt: TGTGCCAGCAGCTTGGGGACTAGCGGGGGTATTGAGACCCAGTACTTC
d_call: TRBD1; clone_size: NA; v_call: TRBV5-1; j_call: TRBJ2-7; cdr3_aa: CASRSGTGMFEQYF; cdr3_nt: TGCGCCAGCAGATCCGGGACAGGGATGTTCGAGCAGTACTTC
d_call: NA; clone_size: few; v_call: TRBV11-2; j_call: TRBJ2-5; cdr3_aa: CASSFPGSYREGETQYF; cdr3_nt: TGTGCCAGCAGCTTCCCGGGATCGTACAGGGAGGGAGAGACCCAGTACTTC
d_call: TRBD2; clone_size: few; v_call: TRBV6-1; j_call: TRBJ2-7; cdr3_aa: CATGLAGVFSYEQYF; cdr3_nt: TGTGCCACGGGACTAGCGGGAGTTTTCTCCTACGAGCAGTACTTC
d_call: NA; clone_size: few; v_call: TRBV18; j_call: TRBJ2-7; cdr3_aa: CASSPGSVEQYF; cdr3_nt: TGTGCCAGCTCACCAGGGAGCGTCGAGCAGTACTTC
d_call: TRBD1; clone_size: NA; v_call: TRBV10-3; j_call: TRBJ2-2; cdr3_aa: CAISSGTGVTGELFF; cdr3_nt: TGTGCCATCAGTTCCGGGACAGGGGTAACCGGGGAGCTGTTTTTT
d_call: TRBD1; clone_size: NA; v_call: TRBV9; j_call: TRBJ2-7; cdr3_aa: CASSAGTGALGEQYF; cdr3_nt: TGTGCCAGCAGCGCGGGGACAGGGGCCTTGGGCGAGCAGTACTTC
d_call: TRBD2; clone_size: few; v_call: TRBV9; j_call: TRBJ2-5; cdr3_aa: CASSVELGLAGVNTQYF; cdr3_nt: TGTGCCAGCAGCGTAGAACTCGGACTAGCGGGGGTAAACACCCAGTACTTC
d_call: TRBD1; clone_size: NA; v_call: TRBV19; j_call: TRBJ2-3; cdr3_aa: CASATGADTQYF; cdr3_nt: TGTGCCAGTGCCACAGGGGCAGATACGCAGTATTTT
d_call: NA; clone_size: NA; v_call: TRBV28; j_call: TRBJ2-3; cdr3_aa: CASTSRRAFTDTQYF; cdr3_nt: TGTGCCAGCACTAGTAGGAGGGCCTTCACAGATACGCAGTATTTT
d_call: NA; clone_size: NA; v_call: TRBV11-2; j_call: TRBJ2-2; cdr3_aa: CASSLNQGQNTGELFF; cdr3_nt: TGTGCCAGCAGCTTAAACCAGGGACAGAACACCGGGGAGCTGTTTTTT
d_call: NA; clone_size: once; v_call: TRBV6-1; j_call: TRBJ2-1; cdr3_aa: CASNWGDRGNEQFF; cdr3_nt: TGTGCCAGCAATTGGGGGGATAGGGGCAATGAGCAGTTCTTC
d_call: NA; clone_size: NA; v_call: TRBV28; j_call: TRBJ2-5; cdr3_aa: CASNTLRETQYF; cdr3_nt: TGTGCCAGCAACACCCTCCGAGAGACCCAGTACTTC
d_call: TRBD1; clone_size: few; v_call: TRBV28; j_call: TRBJ1-5; cdr3_aa: CASSGDRGGSQPQHF; cdr3_nt: TGTGCCAGCAGTGGCGACAGGGGGGGAAGCCAGCCCCAGCATTTT
d_call: NA; clone_size: few; v_call: TRBV15; j_call: TRBJ2-1; cdr3_aa: CATSSGGFYNEQFF; cdr3_nt: TGTGCCACCAGCAGCGGGGGTTTCTACAATGAGCAGTTCTTC
d_call: NA; clone_size: few; v_call: TRBV28; j_call: TRBJ1-1; cdr3_aa: CASSLRGGGTEAFF; cdr3_nt: TGTGCCAGCAGTCTAAGGGGAGGGGGAACTGAAGCTTTCTTT
d_call: NA; clone_size: few; v_call: TRBV6-5; j_call: TRBJ2-5; cdr3_aa: CASSGGGGGETQYF; cdr3_nt: TGTGCCAGCAGCGGCGGGGGCGGGGGAGAGACCCAGTACTTC
d_call: TRBD2; clone_size: few; v_call: TRBV11-3; j_call: TRBJ2-1; cdr3_aa: CASSPGTSGSSYNEQFF; cdr3_nt: TGTGCCAGCAGCCCAGGGACTAGCGGGAGTTCCTACAATGAGCAGTTCTTC
d_call: TRBD1; clone_size: few; v_call: TRBV19; j_call: TRBJ1-5; cdr3_aa: CASSTPPMGQGWPQPQHF; cdr3_nt: TGTGCCAGTAGTACGCCACCTATGGGACAGGGGTGGCCCCAGCCCCAGCATTTT
d_call: TRBD1; clone_size: NA; v_call: TRBV5-1; j_call: TRBJ1-6; cdr3_aa: CASSPGQGRAPLHF; cdr3_nt: TGCGCCAGCAGCCCGGGACAGGGGAGAGCACCCCTCCACTTT
d_call: TRBD2; clone_size: few; v_call: TRBV28; j_call: TRBJ2-3; cdr3_aa: CAVAGERDTQYF; cdr3_nt: TGTGCCGTGGCGGGAGAAAGAGATACGCAGTATTTT
d_call: TRBD1; clone_size: NA; v_call: TRBV19; j_call: TRBJ2-7; cdr3_aa: CASSIGQGVSYEQYF; cdr3_nt: TGTGCCAGTAGTATTGGTCAGGGGGTATCCTACGAGCAGTACTTC
d_call: NA; clone_size: NA; v_call: TRBV7-2; j_call: TRBJ1-2; cdr3_aa: CASSRLPQDGYGYTF; cdr3_nt: TGTGCCAGCAGCCGGCTTCCCCAGGATGGCTATGGCTACACCTTC
d_call: TRBD1; clone_size: NA; v_call: TRBV19; j_call: TRBJ2-5; cdr3_aa: CASSRGTGFAGEQETQYF; cdr3_nt: TGTGCCAGTAGTAGGGGGACAGGGTTTGCGGGAGAGCAAGAGACCCAGTACTTC
d_call: NA; clone_size: few; v_call: TRBV5-8; j_call: TRBJ2-3; cdr3_aa: CASSLGTAQGPDTQYF; cdr3_nt: TGTGCCAGCAGCTTGGGGACCGCTCAGGGCCCAGATACGCAGTATTTT
d_call: NA; clone_size: NA; v_call: TRBV19; j_call: TRBJ1-2; cdr3_aa: CASSITNYGYTF; cdr3_nt: TGTGCCAGTAGTATCACTAACTATGGCTACACCTTC
d_call: NA; clone_size: few; v_call: TRBV27; j_call: TRBJ2-2; cdr3_aa: CASYGTYNTGELFF; cdr3_nt: TGTGCCTCCTACGGGACTTACAACACCGGGGAGCTGTTTTTT
d_call: TRBD1; clone_size: NA; v_call: TRBV5-5; j_call: TRBJ2-3; cdr3_aa: CASRRPGQGRTDTQYF; cdr3_nt: TGTGCCAGCAGGCGTCCGGGACAGGGACGCACAGATACGCAGTATTTT
d_call: TRBD1; clone_size: few; v_call: TRBV11-2; j_call: TRBJ1-1; cdr3_aa: CASSFAGGTEAFF; cdr3_nt: TGTGCCAGCAGCTTCGCAGGGGGCACTGAAGCTTTCTTT
d_call: TRBD1; clone_size: few; v_call: TRBV19; j_call: TRBJ1-1; cdr3_aa: CASSSGTGTHLNTEAFF; cdr3_nt: TGTGCCAGTAGTTCCGGGACAGGGACTCACCTGAACACTGAAGCTTTCTTT
d_call: TRBD1; clone_size: few; v_call: TRBV30; j_call: TRBJ2-3; cdr3_aa: CAFNRGQADTQYF; cdr3_nt: TGTGCCTTTAACAGGGGGCAGGCAGATACGCAGTATTTT
d_call: TRBD1; clone_size: few; v_call: TRBV9; j_call: TRBJ2-1; cdr3_aa: CASSVARGLNEQFF; cdr3_nt: TGTGCCAGCAGCGTAGCCAGGGGGCTCAATGAGCAGTTCTTC
d_call: NA; clone_size: few; v_call: TRBV28; j_call: TRBJ1-2; cdr3_aa: CASSLGGGGYTF; cdr3_nt: TGTGCCAGCAGTCTCGGGGGGGGAGGCTACACCTTC
d_call: NA; clone_size: few; v_call: TRBV1; j_call: TRBJ2-5; cdr3_aa: CTSSQRSGSEQETQYF; cdr3_nt: TGCACCAGCAGCCAACGGAGCGGGAGTGAACAAGAGACCCAGTACTTC